This TCR beta chain was sequenced during a study of T cell responses to AZD1222 COVID-19 vaccine. General observations from the study: Donors skewed white British and female; clonal diversity was possibly underestimated. Spike was spanned by vaccine-associated CD4 TCRs, which were dominant at 160-218 and 743-854. Just 5 to 7 people given AZD1222 tested seropositive at baseline. A rise in Spike-specific TCR breadth and depth followed two AZD1222 doses.

The method was immunoSEQ multiplex PCR; TCRdb's version includes in-frame clones alone and lacks a portion of them. Of 70,000 to 80,000 clones listed, around 81% were seen once; the top ten hold about 46%. On this clone itself: Its target is unknown.

This CDR3 region has 15 residues. V dropped 2 bases and J dropped 5 bases, with 13 bases sitting between them. Germline-derived CDR1 and CDR2 are SGHRS and YFSETQ. V usage is TRBV5-1 and J usage is TRBJ1-4; weak D call: TRBD1 (6 bases). The TCR sequence derives from an adult who received the AZD1222 COVID-19 vaccine. The sample in question was peripheral blood, obtained 28 days after the second AZD1222 dose. In DNA, the CDR3 is TGCGCCAGCAGCTTCTCTCAGGGGTTCAATGAAAAACTGTTTTTT. This codes for CASSFSQGFNEKLFF.